The rows below give T cell receptor beta chains drawn from one sample of a study of blood T cells in healthy people across ages. TCRdb processed the 5' RACE reads anew with MiXCR; each CDR3 protein has one entry. Among about 1.7 million distinct CDR3 sequences listed, about 30% were seen once. Material for sequencing was blood. The receptors shown here come from a woman aged 30 to 39 in good health. Each CDR3 is given with its conserved first and last residue. The order of the fields is D gene, V gene, J gene, clone size, CDR3 protein, CDR3 DNA. D genes are given only for firm matches. Expanded clones get a size class; other rows say once, few or many, or leave the size out.

TRBD2	TRBV5-1	TRBJ2-7	NA	CASSLTSGVIYEQYF	TGCGCCAGCAGCTTGACTAGCGGGGTTATATACGAGCAGTACTTC
NA	TRBV14	TRBJ2-7	NA	CASSPQGNVLYEQYF	TGTGCCAGCAGCCCCCAGGGGAACGTTTTGTACGAGCAGTACTTC
NA	TRBV29-1	TRBJ2-7	many	CSVVIAYEQYF	TGCAGCGTTGTCATTGCCTACGAGCAGTACTTC
NA	TRBV5-1	TRBJ2-7	many	CASSLLQGSEQYF	TGCGCCAGCAGCTTGCTACAGGGAAGCGAGCAGTACTTC
NA	TRBV7-2	TRBJ2-7	NA	CASSLEGFGYEQYF	TGTGCCAGCAGCTTAGAGGGATTTGGCTACGAGCAGTACTTC
TRBD2	TRBV5-1	TRBJ2-7	few	CASSLILAGDDEQYF	TGCGCCAGCAGCTTGATCCTAGCGGGAGACGACGAGCAGTACTTC
TRBD1	TRBV28	TRBJ2-1	NA	CASSPPGTGCNEQFF	TGTGCCAGCAGTCCCCCCGGGACAGGCTGCAATGAGCAGTTCTTC
NA	TRBV11-2	TRBJ2-2	once	CASSYPGMGTGELFF	TGTGCCAGCAGCTATCCGGGAATGGGCACCGGGGAGCTGTTTTTT
NA	TRBV7-9	TRBJ1-4	NA	CACSHAAGPRFEKLFF	TGTGCCTGCAGTCACGCGGCGGGTCCCCGTTTTGAAAAACTGTTTTTT
NA	TRBV5-1	TRBJ2-7	NA	CASSPRDLTGYEQYF	TGCGCCAGTTCACCGAGGGACCTCACGGGGTACGAGCAGTACTTC
TRBD1	TRBV5-1	TRBJ2-2	NA	CASSAGTGGLKDGELFF	TGCGCCAGCAGCGCGGGGACAGGGGGCCTAAAGGACGGGGAGCTGTTTTTT
NA	TRBV5-1	TRBJ1-2	NA	CAGPTGMSYTF	TGCGCCGGCCCCACAGGGATGAGCTACACCTTC
TRBD1	TRBV7-2	TRBJ2-7	many	CASSQPRTGTSEQYF	TGTGCCAGCAGCCAGCCCCGGACAGGGACCAGCGAGCAGTACTTC
TRBD1	TRBV6-6	TRBJ2-7	NA	CASRSGTGSHVFYEQYF	TGTGCCAGCAGGTCTGGGACAGGGAGCCATGTTTTCTACGAGCAGTACTTC
NA	TRBV27	TRBJ2-7	NA	CASGFGISYEQYF	TGTGCCAGCGGTTTCGGGATCTCCTACGAGCAGTACTTC
TRBD2	TRBV28	TRBJ2-1	NA	CASSFLMGGVNEQFF	TGTGCCAGCAGTTTTTTAATGGGGGGGGTCAACGAGCAGTTCTTC
NA	TRBV5-1	TRBJ2-7	NA	CASSLRTGQTYEQYF	TGCGCCAGCAGCTTGCGCACAGGTCAGACCTACGAGCAGTACTTC
NA	TRBV5-1	TRBJ1-2	many	CASSLDRSKNGYTF	TGCGCCAGCAGCTTGGACAGGTCCAAGAATGGCTACACCTTC
NA	TRBV7-6	TRBJ1-4	many	CASSLAPGGNEKLFF	TGTGCCAGCAGCTTAGCACCGGGCGGTAATGAAAAACTGTTTTTT
TRBD1	TRBV24-1	TRBJ2-3	few	CATSDFGQGADTQYF	TGTGCCACCAGTGATTTCGGACAGGGCGCAGATACGCAGTATTTT
NA	TRBV20-1	TRBJ2-1	many	CSARDQGSYNEQFF	TGCAGTGCTAGAGATCAGGGGTCCTACAATGAGCAGTTCTTC
NA	TRBV9	TRBJ1-2	NA	CASSSRALDGYTF	TGTGCCAGCAGCAGTCGGGCCCTTGATGGCTACACCTTC
NA	TRBV20-1	TRBJ1-1	NA	CSVARTGYTEAFF	TGCAGTGTAGCTCGAACAGGGTACACTGAAGCTTTCTTT